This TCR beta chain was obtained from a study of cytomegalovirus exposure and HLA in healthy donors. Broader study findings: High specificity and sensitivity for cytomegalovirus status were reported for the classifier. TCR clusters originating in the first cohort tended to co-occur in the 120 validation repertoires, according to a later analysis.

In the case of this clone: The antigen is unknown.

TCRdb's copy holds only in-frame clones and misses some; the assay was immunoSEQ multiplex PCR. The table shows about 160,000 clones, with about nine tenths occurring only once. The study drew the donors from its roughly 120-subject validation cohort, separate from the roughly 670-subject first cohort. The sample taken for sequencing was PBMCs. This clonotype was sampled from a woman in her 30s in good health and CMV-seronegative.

The DNA of the CDR3 is TGTGCCAGCAGGCCCCCGCGACAGGAGAAGGAGCAGTACTTC. Translating gives CASRPPRQEKEQYF. V gene TRBV6-5 combines with J gene TRBJ2-7, with D perhaps TRBD1 (6 bases). V was pared by 6 bases and J by 7 bases, with 19 bases between. Germline CDR1 is MNHEY and CDR2 is SVGAGI. This CDR3 is 14 amino acids long.